This T cell receptor beta chain stems from a study of CD8 T cells in ankylosing spondylitis. One entry per CDR3 protein results from TCRdb running MiXCR on the 5' RACE reads. The table shows hundreds of thousands of distinct CDR3 sequences, with about 24% occurring only once. This clonotype was seen at least ten times. Its antigen is not identified. Study-wide findings and caveats: What seemed typical of ankylosing spondylitis blood was a TCR beta motif built from eight highly homologous variants. Disease-linked clones proved CD8+ and comparatively uncommon in peripheral blood. The authors reported significant enrichment of disease-linked clones in matched ankylosing spondylitis synovial fluid.

The sample taken for sequencing was blood, either unsorted or a sorted T cell fraction (not recorded which). The origin of this receptor is a male donor with ankylosing spondylitis.

The DNA for the CDR3 is TGTGCCAGCACCCTTGCCCAGGGACAAGAGACCCAGTACTTC. Amino acids: CASTLAQGQETQYF. The chain recombines TRBV12-3 or TRBV12-4 with TRBJ2-5, with D perhaps matching TRBD1 (5 bases). V lost 7 bases and J lost 2, with 14 bases in between. The length of the CDR3 is 14 residues.